The 19 T cell receptor beta chains given below trace back to one sample, sequenced in a study of CD8+ T cells in alopecia areata. As the sequencing template, cDNA was produced by extracting RNA and reverse transcribing it. Repertoires were generated with immunoSEQ multiplex PCR, while TCRdb's copy carries only in-frame clones and drops some. The table lists approximately 150,000 clones, approximately 90% of them singletons. Treatment indicated: oral pan-JAK inhibitor, 5-10 mg twice daily. The sequenced sample was CD8+ T cells sorted from blood, obtained at week 4, from a patient treated with tofacitinib. These receptors came from a human donor with alopecia areata.

Here the CDR3 reads CSVPRQAPSYNEQFF. CDR3 DNA sequence: TGCAGCGTCCCTCGACAGGCCCCCTCCTACAATGAGCAGTTCTTC. V and J are TRBV29-1 and TRBJ2-1, with D possibly matching TRBD1 (6 bases). Germline V gene sequence: CDR1 SQVTM, CDR2 ANQGSEA. Trimming removed 6 bases from V and 0 bases from J, with 15 bases in between. This CDR3 is built from 15 residues.

There are a few counts of this clone. This chain uses TRBV25-1 with TRBJ2-5; D unresolved. In germline, CDR1 is MGHDK, CDR2 SYGVNS. CDR3 length: 12 residues. Between the trimmed V and J ends, which lost 5 bases and 5 bases, there was a span of 9 bases. CDR3 DNA: TGTGCCAGCAGTAATCTGGGGGAGACCCAGTACTTC. Its translation: CASSNLGETQYF.

This clone is a singleton in its sample. The V gene is TRBV25-1, the J gene TRBJ1-2; D remains ambiguous. CDR1 is MGHDK and CDR2 is SYGVNS in the germline V gene. This CDR3 has 15 amino acids. Trimming removed 0 bases at V and 8 bases at J, with 16 bases between. DNA of the CDR3: TGTGCCAGCAGTGAATATTTAGCCCCCAGAGAGGGCTACACCTTC. Translated, it gives CASSEYLAPREGYTF.

The V call is TRBV9, the J call TRBJ2-3; TRBD2 matches 8 bases. This CDR3 comprises 16 residues. Germline V gene data show CDR1 as SGDLS and CDR2 as YYNGEE. Germline trimming cut 0 bases from V and 2 bases from J; bases unmatched to any gene: 5. The chain's CDR3 is CASSVDGRANTDTQYF. In DNA, the CDR3 is TGTGCCAGCAGCGTAGACGGGAGGGCGAACACAGATACGCAGTATTTT.

The chain uses TRBV12-5 and TRBJ2-2; TRBD2 is a possible D gene (5 bases). Germline V gene data show CDR1 as LGHNT and CDR2 as FRNRAP. This CDR3 is 12 amino acids long. The ends were cut back, 4 bases at V and 8 bases at J, with 8 bases in the middle. CDR3 region: CASGWGAGELFF. The CDR3 DNA is TGTGCTAGTGGTTGGGGAGCAGGGGAGCTGTTTTTT.

The V call is TRBV4-1, the J call TRBJ2-7; D is ambiguous. Germline-derived CDR1 and CDR2 are MGHRA and YSYEKL. This CDR3 has 15 amino acids. Trimming cost V 6 bases and J 4 bases, with 19 bases left between them. The CDR3 nucleotides read TGCGCCAGCAGTCTCGGGTCGGGTCCTGGGTACGAGCAGTACTTC. Translating it yields CASSLGSGPGYEQYF.

The chain employs TRBV9 and TRBJ2-7; 11 bases map to TRBD1. The CDR3 runs 15 residues. Germline-derived CDR1 and CDR2 are SGDLS and YYNGEE. The V and J ends lost 3 bases and 4 bases, in that order; junction bases with no gene match: 6. CDR3 in DNA: TGTGCCAGCAGCGACCCGGGACAGGGGGATTACGAGCAGTACTTC. This gives the protein CASSDPGQGDYEQYF.

This clone was seen more than once but under ten times. This chain joins TRBV7-9 and TRBJ2-1; D may be TRBD1 (6 bases). CDR1 SEHNR and CDR2 FQNEAQ come from the germline V gene (reference sequence). The CDR3 runs 16 residues. The ends were cut back, 5 bases at V and 8 bases at J, with 22 bases in the middle. The CDR3 DNA reads as TGTGCCAGCAGCCCCCTAGGCCGACAGGCTGGGGATGAGCAGTTCTTC. This gives the protein CASSPLGRQAGDEQFF.

The gene calls are TRBV27 and TRBJ2-7; TRBD2 matches 10 bases. Germline CDR1 and CDR2: MNHEY and SMNVEV (reference sequence). There are 14 residues in the CDR3. V trimming: 5 bases; J trimming: 5 bases; junction bases outside the gene matches: 6. The CDR3 DNA is TGTGCCAGCAGTCCAGCGGGGGGGGGCGACGAGCAGTACTTC. Encoded protein: CASSPAGGGDEQYF.

This clone was detected once. The chain recombines TRBV5-4 with TRBJ2-7, with 13 bases matching TRBD2. The V and J ends lost 3 bases and 4 bases, in that order; junction bases with no gene match: 1. This CDR3 has 14 residues. Germline CDR1 SGHNT, CDR2 YYREEE (reference sequence). DNA for the CDR3: TGTGCCAGCAGCTCGACTAGCGGGGGGTACGAGCAGTACTTC. It codes for CASSSTSGGYEQYF.

The genes are TRBV27 and TRBJ1-5, with D unresolved. Germline V lookup: CDR1 MNHEY, CDR2 SMNVEV (reference sequence). The CDR3 extends over 13 amino acids. Trimming cost V 0 bases and J 7 bases, with 7 bases left between them. CDR3 sequence reads: CASSLSIDQPQHF. The CDR3 DNA follows: TGTGCCAGCAGTTTATCGATCGACCAGCCCCAGCATTTT.

This chain uses TRBV30 with TRBJ2-1; D possibly uses TRBD1 or TRBD2 (5 bases each). Germline loops: CDR1 GTSNPN, CDR2 SVGIG (reference sequence). This CDR3 has 10 amino acids. Trimming took off 6 bases at V and 6 bases at J, with 6 bases between the two ends. CDR3 sequence: CACGGNEQFF. The DNA of the CDR3 is TGTGCCTGTGGGGGCAATGAGCAGTTCTTC.

The rearrangement uses TRBV7-2 and TRBJ2-1; D is perhaps TRBD2 (6 bases). Trimming shortened V by 11 bases and J by 6 bases, and 14 bases separated the two germline ends. The CDR3 has 12 residues. Looked up from germline, CDR1 is SGHTA and CDR2 is FQGNSA. Written as DNA, the CDR3 is TGTGCCGCCCCGGGACTGCGCAATGAGCAGTTCTTC. Its translation is CAAPGLRNEQFF.

V gene TRBV5-1 combines with J gene TRBJ2-7; the match to TRBD1 covers 7 bases. Trimming removed 5 bases from V and 1 base from J; junction bases left unmatched: 15. This CDR3 is built from 17 residues. Germline V gene sequence: CDR1 SGHRS, CDR2 YFSETQ. CDR3 DNA sequence: TGCGCCAGCAGTTCGCAACCGATGGAGACAGGGTCCTACGAGCAGTACTTC. This translates into CASSSQPMETGSYEQYF.

The chain couples TRBV4-1 to TRBJ2-1, with 7 nucleotides matching TRBD2. The V segment lost 0 bases and the J segment 6 bases; nucleotides outside the gene matches: 5. The CDR3 has 15 amino acids. Germline assignment: CDR1 MGHRA and CDR2 YSYEKL. CDR3 sequence: CASSQDAGVVNEQFF. The CDR3 bases are TGCGCCAGCAGCCAAGACGCGGGGGTGGTCAATGAGCAGTTCTTC.

The V gene is TRBV23-1, the J gene TRBJ2-7; 9 bases agree with TRBD1. TRBV23-1 is placed among ORFs of uncertain function. This CDR3 spans 15 amino acids. J lost 6 bases, V lost 3 bases, and 9 bases had no gene match. The CDR3 DNA reads as TGCGCCAGCAGTCATTATGGACAGGGGCGGGGCGAGCAGTACTTC. Its protein is CASSHYGQGRGEQYF.

This clone showed up just once. This CDR3 is CATPRGAHGYTF. The CDR3 DNA sequence: TGTGCAACCCCGAGGGGGGCCCATGGCTACACCTTC. J is TRBJ1-2 and V is TRBV2; possible D gene TRBD1, 6 bases. The CDR3 has 12 amino acids. Per the germline V gene, CDR1 is SNHLY and CDR2 is FYNNEI.

This chain joins TRBV5-4 and TRBJ2-7; 7 bases are shared with TRBD1. Trimming took 2 bases from V and 1 from J; bases not matched to a gene: 3. The CDR3 length is 14 residues. The germline V gene encodes CDR1 SGHNT and CDR2 YYREEE (reference sequence). The CDR3 loop is CASSFPGQSYEQYF. The CDR3 DNA reads TGTGCCAGCAGCTTCCCGGGACAGTCCTACGAGCAGTACTTC.

The CDR3 sequence: CASSLRGGTDTQYF. CDR3 DNA sequence: TGTGCCAGCAGCTTGCGGGGGGGCACAGATACGCAGTATTTT. This chain connects TRBV7-2 to TRBJ2-3; 8 nucleotides agree with TRBD2. The CDR3 contains 14 residues. Trimming at V came to 3 bases and at J to 1 base, leaving 0 bases not matched to a gene. The germline V gene encodes CDR1 SGHTA and CDR2 FQGNSA.